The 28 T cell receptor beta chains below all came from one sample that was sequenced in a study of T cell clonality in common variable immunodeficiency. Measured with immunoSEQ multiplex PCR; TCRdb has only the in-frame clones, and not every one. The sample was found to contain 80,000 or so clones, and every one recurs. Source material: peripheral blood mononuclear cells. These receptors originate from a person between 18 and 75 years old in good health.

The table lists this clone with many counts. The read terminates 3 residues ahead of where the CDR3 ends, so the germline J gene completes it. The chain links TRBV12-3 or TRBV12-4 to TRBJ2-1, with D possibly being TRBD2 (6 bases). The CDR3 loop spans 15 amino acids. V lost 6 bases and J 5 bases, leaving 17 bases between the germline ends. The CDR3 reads CASRPAGWGNNEQFF. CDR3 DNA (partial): TGTGCCAGCAGACCTGCGGGATGGGGAAACAATGAG.

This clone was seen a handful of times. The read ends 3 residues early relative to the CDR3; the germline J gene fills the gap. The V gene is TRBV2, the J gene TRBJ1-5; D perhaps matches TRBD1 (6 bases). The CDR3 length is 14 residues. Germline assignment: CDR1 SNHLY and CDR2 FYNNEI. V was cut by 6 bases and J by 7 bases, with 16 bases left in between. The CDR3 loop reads CASSPGVGGQPQHF. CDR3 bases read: TGTGCCAGCAGCCCCGGGGTTGGGGGCCAGCCC.

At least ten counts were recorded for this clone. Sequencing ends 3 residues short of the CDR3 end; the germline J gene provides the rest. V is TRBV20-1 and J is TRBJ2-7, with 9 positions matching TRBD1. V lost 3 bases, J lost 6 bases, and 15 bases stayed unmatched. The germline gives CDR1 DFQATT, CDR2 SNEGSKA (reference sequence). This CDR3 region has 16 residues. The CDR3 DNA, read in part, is TGCAGTGCTAGGGGCCCGCCGGGACAGGGAGGCAGCGAG. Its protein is CSARGPPGQGGSE. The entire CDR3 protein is CSARGPPGQGGSEQYF.

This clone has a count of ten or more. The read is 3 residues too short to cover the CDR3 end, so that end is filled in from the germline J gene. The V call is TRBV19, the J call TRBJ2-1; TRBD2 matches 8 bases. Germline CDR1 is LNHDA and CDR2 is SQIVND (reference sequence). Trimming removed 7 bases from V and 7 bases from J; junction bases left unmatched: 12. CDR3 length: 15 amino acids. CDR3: CASKKLAAIGNEQFF. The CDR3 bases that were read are TGTGCCAGTAAAAAACTAGCGGCCATTGGGAATGAG.

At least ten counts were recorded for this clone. Partial CDR3 DNA: TGTGCCAGCAGCTTTGGGACAGGGGCGGATACG. As protein: CASSFGTGADT. The entire CDR3 reads CASSFGTGADTQYF. V is TRBV7-9 and J is TRBJ2-3, with 10 bases matching TRBD1. Coverage ceases 3 residues before the CDR3 finishes, and the germline J gene fills in the end. V lost 3 bases to trimming and J lost 6 bases; unmatched junction nucleotides: 3. This CDR3 contains 14 residues. Germline V gives CDR1 SEHNR, CDR2 FQNEAQ (reference sequence).

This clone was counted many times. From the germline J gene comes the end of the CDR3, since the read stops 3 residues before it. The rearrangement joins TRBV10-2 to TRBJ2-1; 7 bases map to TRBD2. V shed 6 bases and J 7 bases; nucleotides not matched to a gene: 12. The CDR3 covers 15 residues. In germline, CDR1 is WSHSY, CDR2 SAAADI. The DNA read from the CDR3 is TGCGCCAGCAGGTTAGAGGCTAGCGGCCTAAATGAG. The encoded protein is CASRLEASGLNE. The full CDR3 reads CASRLEASGLNEQFF.

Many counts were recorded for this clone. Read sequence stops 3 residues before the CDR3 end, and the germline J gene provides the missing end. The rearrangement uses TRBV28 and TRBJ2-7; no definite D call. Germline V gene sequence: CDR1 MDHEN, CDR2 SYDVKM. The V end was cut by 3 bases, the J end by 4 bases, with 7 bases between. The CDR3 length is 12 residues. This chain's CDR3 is CASSFQGYEQYF. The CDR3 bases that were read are TGTGCCAGCAGTTTCCAAGGTTACGAG. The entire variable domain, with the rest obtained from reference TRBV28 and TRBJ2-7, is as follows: DVKVTQSSRYLVKRTGEKVFLECVQDMDHENMFWYRQDPGLGLRLIYFSYDVKMKEKGDIPEGYSVSREKKERFSLILESASTNQTSMYLCASSFQGYEQYFGPGTRLTVT.

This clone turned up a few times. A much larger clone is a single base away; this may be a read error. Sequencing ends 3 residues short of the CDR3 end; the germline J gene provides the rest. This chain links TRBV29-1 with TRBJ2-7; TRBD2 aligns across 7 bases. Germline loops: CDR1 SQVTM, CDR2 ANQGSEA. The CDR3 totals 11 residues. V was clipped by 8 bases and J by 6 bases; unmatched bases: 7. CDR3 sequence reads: CSRDWGGEQYF. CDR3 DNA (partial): TGCAGCAGGGACTGGGGGGGCGAG.

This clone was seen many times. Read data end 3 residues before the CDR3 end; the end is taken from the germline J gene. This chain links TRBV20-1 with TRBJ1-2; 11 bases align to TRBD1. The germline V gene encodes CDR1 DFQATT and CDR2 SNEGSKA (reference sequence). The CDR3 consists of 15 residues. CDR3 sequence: CSARDRGQARWGYTF. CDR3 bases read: TGCAGTGCTAGGGACAGGGGGCAGGCGAGATGGGGC.

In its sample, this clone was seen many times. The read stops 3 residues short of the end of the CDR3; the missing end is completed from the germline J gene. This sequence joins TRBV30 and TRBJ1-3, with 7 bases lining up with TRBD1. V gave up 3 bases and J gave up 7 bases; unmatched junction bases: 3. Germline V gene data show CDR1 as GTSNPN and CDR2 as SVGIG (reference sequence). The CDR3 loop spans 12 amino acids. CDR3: CAWSPTGNTIYF. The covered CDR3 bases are TGTGCCTGGAGCCCGACAGGGAACACC.

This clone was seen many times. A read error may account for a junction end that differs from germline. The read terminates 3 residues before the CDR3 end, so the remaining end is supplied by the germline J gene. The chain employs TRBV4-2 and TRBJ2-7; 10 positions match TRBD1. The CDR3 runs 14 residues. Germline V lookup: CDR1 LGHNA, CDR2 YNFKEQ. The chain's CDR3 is CASSRGQGNYEQYF. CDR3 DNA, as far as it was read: TGCGCCAGCAGCCGGGGACAGGGGAACTACGAG.

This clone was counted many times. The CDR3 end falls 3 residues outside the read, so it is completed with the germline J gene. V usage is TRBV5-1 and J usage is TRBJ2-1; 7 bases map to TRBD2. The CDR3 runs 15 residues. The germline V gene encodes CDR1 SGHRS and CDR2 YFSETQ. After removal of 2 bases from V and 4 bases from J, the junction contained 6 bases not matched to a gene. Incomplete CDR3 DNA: TGCGCCAGCAGCTTACCTAGCGGCGGATACAATGAG. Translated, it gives CASSLPSGGYNE. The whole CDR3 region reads CASSLPSGGYNEQFF.

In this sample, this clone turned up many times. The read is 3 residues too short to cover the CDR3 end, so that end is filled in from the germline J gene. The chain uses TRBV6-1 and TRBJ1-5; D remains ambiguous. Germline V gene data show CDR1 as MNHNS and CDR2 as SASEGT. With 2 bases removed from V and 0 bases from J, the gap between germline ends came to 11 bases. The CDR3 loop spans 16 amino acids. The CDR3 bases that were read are TGTGCCAGCAGTGAAATAGCGGTTTATAGCAATCAGCCC. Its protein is CASSEIAVYSNQP. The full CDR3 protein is CASSEIAVYSNQPQHF.

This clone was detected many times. The CDR3 spells CSARVNARGAKNIQYF. CDR3 DNA (partial): TGCAGTGCTAGAGTCAACGCGCGAGGGGCCAAAAACATT. The chain is built from TRBV20-1 and TRBJ2-4; D is perhaps TRBD2 (5 bases). The CDR3 extends 3 residues past the end of the read, so its final part is completed from the germline J gene. The CDR3 spans 16 residues. The V end was cut by 1 base, the J end by 1 base, with 14 bases between. Germline V gene lookup returns CDR1 DFQATT and CDR2 SNEGSKA (reference sequence).

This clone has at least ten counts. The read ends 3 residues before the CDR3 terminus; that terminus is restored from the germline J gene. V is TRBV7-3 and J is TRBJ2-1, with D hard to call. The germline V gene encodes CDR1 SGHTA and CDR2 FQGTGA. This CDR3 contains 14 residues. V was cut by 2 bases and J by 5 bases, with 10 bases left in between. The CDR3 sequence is CASSLSRNNNEQFF. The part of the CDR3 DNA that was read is TGTGCCAGCAGCTTATCTAGAAACAACAATGAG.

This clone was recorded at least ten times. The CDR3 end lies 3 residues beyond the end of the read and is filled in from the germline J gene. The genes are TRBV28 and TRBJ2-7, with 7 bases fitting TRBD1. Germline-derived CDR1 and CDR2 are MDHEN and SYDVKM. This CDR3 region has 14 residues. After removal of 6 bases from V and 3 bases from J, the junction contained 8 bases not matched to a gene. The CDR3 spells CASSPDRDRYEQYF. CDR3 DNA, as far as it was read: TGTGCCAGCAGCCCCGACAGGGACCGCTACGAG. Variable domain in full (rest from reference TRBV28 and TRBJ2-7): DVKVTQSSRYLVKRTGEKVFLECVQDMDHENMFWYRQDPGLGLRLIYFSYDVKMKEKGDIPEGYSVSREKKERFSLILESASTNQTSMYLCASSPDRDRYEQYFGPGTRLTVT.

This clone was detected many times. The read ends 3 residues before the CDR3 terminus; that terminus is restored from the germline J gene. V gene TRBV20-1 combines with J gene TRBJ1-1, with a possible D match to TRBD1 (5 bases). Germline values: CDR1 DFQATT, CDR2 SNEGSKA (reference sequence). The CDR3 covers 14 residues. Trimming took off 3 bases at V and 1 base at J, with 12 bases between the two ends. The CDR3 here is CSASSGIKNTEAFF. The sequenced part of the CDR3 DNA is TGCAGTGCTAGTTCAGGGATCAAGAACACTGAA.

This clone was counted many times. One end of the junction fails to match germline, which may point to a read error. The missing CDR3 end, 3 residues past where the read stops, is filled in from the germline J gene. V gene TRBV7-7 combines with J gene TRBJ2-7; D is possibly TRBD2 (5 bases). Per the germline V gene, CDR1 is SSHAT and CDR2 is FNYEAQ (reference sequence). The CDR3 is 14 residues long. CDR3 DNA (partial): TGTGCTAGCAGCGACCTTCTCCGGGGAAGCGAG. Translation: CASSDLLRGSE. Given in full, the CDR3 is CASSDLLRGSEQYF.

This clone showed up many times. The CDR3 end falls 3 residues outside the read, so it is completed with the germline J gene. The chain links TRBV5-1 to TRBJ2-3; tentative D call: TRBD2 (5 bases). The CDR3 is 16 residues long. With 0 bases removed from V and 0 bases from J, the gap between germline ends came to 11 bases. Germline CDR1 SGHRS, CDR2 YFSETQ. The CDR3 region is CASSLAPTGSTDTQYF. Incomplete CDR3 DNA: TGCGCCAGCAGCTTGGCCCCGACGGGGAGCACAGATACG.

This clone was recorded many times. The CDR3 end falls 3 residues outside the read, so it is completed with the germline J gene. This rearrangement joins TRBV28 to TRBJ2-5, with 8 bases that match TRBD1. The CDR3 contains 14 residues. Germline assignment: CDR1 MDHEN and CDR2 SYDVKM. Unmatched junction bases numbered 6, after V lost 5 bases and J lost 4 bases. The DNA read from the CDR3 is TGTGCCAGCAGTGGTGACAGGGGTGGAGAGACC. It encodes CASSGDRGGET. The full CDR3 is CASSGDRGGETQYF.

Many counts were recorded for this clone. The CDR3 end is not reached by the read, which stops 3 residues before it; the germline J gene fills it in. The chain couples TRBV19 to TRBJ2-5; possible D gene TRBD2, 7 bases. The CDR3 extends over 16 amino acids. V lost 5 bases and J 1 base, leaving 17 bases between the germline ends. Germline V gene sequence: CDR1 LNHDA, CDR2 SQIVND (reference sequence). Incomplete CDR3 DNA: TGTGCCAGTAGTCCCGTGGGGGGGGCCACCCAAGAGACC. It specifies CASSPVGGATQET. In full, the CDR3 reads CASSPVGGATQETQYF.

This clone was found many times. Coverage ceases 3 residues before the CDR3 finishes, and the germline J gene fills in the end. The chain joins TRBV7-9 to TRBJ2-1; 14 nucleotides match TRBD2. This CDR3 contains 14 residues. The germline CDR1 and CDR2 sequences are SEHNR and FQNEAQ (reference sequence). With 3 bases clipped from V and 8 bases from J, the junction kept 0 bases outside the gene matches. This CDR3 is CASSLGLAGDEQFF. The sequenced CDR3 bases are TGTGCCAGCAGCTTGGGACTAGCGGGAGATGAG.

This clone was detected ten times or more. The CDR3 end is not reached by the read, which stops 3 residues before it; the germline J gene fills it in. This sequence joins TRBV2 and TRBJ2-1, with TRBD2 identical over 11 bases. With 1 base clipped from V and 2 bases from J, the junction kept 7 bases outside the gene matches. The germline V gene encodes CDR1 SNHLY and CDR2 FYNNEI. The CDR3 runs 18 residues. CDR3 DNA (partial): TGTGCCAGCAGTGAAGGTAGCGGGAGGGGAACACCCTACAATGAG. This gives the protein CASSEGSGRGTPYNE. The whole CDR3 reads CASSEGSGRGTPYNEQFF.

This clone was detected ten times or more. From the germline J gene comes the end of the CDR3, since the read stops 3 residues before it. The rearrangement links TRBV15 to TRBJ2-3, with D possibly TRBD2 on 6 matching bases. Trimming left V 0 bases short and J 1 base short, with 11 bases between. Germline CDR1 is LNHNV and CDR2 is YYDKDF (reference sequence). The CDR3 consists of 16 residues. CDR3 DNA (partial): TGTGCCACCAGCAGAGACCTGGGGACTGGCACAGATACG. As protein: CATSRDLGTGTDT. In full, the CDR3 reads CATSRDLGTGTDTQYF.

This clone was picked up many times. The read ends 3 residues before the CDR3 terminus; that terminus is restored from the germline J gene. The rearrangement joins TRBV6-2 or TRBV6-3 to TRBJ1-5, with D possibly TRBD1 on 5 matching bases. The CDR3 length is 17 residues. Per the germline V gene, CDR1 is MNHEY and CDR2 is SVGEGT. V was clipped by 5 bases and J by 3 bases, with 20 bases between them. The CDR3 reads CASSNNIPGTLNQPQHF. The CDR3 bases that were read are TGTGCCAGCAGTAACAACATCCCCGGGACTCTCAATCAGCCC.

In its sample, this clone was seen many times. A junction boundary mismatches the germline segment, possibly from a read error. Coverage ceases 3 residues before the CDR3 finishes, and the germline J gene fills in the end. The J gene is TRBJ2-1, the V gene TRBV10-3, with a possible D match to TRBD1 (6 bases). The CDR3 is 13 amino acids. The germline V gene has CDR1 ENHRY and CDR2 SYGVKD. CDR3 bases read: TGTGCCGCAGGGGACCCCGTCTACGATGAG. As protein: CAAGDPVYDE. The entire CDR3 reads CAAGDPVYDEQFF.

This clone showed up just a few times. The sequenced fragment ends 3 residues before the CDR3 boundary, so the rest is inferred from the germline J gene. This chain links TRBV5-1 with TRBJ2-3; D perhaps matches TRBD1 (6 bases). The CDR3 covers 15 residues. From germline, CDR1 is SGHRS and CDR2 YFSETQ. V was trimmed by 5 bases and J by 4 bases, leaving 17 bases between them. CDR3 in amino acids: CASRDPLGAPDTQYF. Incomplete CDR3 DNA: TGCGCCAGCAGGGACCCCCTGGGGGCCCCAGATACG.

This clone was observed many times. CDR3 DNA, as far as it was read: TGTGCCAGCAGCTTCGGGACAGACCTCTACGAG. This sequence encodes CASSFGTDLYE. The entire CDR3 sequence reads CASSFGTDLYEQYF. This chain uses TRBV11-2 with TRBJ2-7; 7 bases agree with TRBD1. The read is 3 residues too short to cover the CDR3 end, so that end is filled in from the germline J gene. Unmatched junction bases numbered 5, after V lost 3 bases and J lost 3 bases. Germline values: CDR1 SGHAT, CDR2 FQNNGV. The length of the CDR3 is 14 residues.